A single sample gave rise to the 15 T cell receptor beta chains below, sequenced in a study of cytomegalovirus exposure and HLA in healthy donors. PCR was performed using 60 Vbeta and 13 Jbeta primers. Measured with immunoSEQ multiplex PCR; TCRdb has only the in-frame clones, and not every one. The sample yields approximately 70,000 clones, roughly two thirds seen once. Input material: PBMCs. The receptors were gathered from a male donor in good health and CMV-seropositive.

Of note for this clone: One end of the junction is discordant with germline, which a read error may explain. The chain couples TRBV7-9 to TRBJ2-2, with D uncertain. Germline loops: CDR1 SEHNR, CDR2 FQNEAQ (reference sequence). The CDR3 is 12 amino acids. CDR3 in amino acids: CSSSLNTGELFF. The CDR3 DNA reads TGTTCCAGCAGCCTAAACACCGGGGAGCTGTTTTTT.

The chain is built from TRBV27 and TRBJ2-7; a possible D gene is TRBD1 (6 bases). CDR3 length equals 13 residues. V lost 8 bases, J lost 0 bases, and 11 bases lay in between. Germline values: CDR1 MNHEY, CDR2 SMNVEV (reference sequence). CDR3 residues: CASRTASSYEQYF. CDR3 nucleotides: TGTGCCAGCCGGACAGCCAGCTCCTACGAGCAGTACTTC.

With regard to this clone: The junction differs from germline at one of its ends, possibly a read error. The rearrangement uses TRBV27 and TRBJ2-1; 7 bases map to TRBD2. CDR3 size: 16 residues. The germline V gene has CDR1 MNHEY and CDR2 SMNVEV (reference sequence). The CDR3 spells CASSPLRGLGNELEVF. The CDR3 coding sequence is TGTGCCAGCAGCCCGTTACGCGGACTAGGCAACGAGCTTGAGGTCTTC.

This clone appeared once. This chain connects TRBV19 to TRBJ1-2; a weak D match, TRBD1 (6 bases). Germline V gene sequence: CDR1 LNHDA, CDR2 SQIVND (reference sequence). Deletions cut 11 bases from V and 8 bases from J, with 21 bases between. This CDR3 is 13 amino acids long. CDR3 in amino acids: CAGRQQGGAGYTF. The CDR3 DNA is TGTGCCGGCCGGCAACAGGGTGGCGCCGGCTACACCTTC.

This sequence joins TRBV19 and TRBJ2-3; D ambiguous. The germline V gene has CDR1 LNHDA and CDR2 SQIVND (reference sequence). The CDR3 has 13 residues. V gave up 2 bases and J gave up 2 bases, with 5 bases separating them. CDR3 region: CASSIFNTDTQYF. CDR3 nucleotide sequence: TGTGCCAGTAGTATATTTAACACAGATACGCAGTATTTT.

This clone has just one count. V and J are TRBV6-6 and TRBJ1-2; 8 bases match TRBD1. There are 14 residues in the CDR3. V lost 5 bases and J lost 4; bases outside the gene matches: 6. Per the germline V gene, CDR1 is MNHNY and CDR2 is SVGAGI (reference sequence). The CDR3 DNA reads TGTGCCAGCAGTGGGGCAGGGGGCGGCTATGGCTACACCTTC. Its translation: CASSGAGGGYGYTF.

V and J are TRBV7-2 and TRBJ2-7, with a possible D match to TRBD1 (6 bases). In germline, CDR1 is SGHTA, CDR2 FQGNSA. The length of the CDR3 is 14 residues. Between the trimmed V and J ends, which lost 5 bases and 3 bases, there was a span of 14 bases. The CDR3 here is CASSPSRDNYEQYF. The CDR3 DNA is TGTGCCAGCAGCCCTTCTAGGGACAACTACGAGCAGTACTTC. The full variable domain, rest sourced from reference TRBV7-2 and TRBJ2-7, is GAGVSQSPSNKVTEKGKDVELRCDPISGHTALYWYRQSLGQGLEFLIYFQGNSAPDKSGLPSDRFSAERTGGSVSTLTIQRTQQEDSAVYLCASSPSRDNYEQYFGPGTRLTVT.

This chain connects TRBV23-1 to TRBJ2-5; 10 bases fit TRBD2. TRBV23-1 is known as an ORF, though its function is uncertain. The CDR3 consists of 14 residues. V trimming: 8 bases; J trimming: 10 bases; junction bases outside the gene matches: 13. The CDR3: CASSSGRAVGDQYF. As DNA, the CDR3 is TGCGCCAGCTCAAGCGGGAGGGCCGTGGGAGACCAGTACTTC.

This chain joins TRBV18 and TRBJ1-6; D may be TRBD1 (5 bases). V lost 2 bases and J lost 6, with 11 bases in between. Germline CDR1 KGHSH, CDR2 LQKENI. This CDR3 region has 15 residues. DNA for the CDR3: TGTGCCAGCTCACCATCTGGGCAGGGTAATTCACCCCTCCACTTT. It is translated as CASSPSGQGNSPLHF.

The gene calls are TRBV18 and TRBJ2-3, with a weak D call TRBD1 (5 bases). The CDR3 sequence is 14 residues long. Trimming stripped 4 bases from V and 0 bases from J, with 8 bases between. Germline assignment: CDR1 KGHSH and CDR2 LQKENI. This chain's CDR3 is CASSQQESTDTQYF. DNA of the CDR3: TGTGCCAGCTCACAACAGGAGAGCACAGATACGCAGTATTTT.

CDR3 nucleotide sequence: TGTGCCAGCAGTTTGACTACGGAAGAGCAGTACTTC. It codes for CASSLTTEEQYF. The chain is built from TRBV6-6 and TRBJ2-7, with D perhaps TRBD2 (5 bases). This CDR3 is built from 12 residues. Trimming left V 4 bases short and J 7 bases short, with 11 bases between. Germline CDR1 and CDR2: MNHNY and SVGAGI (reference sequence).

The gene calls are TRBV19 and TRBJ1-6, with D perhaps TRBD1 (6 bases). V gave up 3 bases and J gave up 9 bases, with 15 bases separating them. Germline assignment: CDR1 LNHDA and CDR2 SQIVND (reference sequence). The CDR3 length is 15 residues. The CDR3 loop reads CASSIGTNIGSPLHF. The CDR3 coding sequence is TGTGCCAGTAGTATCGGGACAAACATCGGTTCACCCCTCCACTTT.

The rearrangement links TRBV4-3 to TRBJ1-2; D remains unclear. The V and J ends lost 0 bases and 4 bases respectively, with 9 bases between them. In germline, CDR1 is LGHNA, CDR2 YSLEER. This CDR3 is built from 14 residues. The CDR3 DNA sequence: TGCGCCAGCAGCCAAGACCGTTCCAGCTATGGCTACACCTTC. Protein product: CASSQDRSSYGYTF.

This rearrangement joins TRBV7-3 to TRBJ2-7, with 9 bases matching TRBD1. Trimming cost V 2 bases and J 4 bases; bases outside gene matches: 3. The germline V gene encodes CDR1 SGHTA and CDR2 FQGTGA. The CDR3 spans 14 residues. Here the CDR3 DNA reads TGTGCCAGCAGCTTAGGGACAGGGCTGTACGAGCAGTACTTC. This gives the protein CASSLGTGLYEQYF.

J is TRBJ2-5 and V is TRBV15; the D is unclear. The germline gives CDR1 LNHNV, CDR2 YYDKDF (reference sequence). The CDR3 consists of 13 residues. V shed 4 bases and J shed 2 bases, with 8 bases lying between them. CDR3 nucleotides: TGTGCCACCAGCACCCTTCCGCAAGAGACCCAGTACTTC. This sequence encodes CATSTLPQETQYF.